These 24 T cell receptor beta chains share one sample of origin, sequenced in a study of blood T cell repertoires in COVID-19. Assay used: immunoSEQ multiplex PCR; TCRdb lists only in-frame clones, some missing. The sample lists a few hundred thousand clones, approximately 80% occurring once. Sequenced sample: peripheral blood. Receptors originate from a woman aged 80 or over with acute or convalescent COVID-19.

The chain carries TRBV19 and TRBJ1-5, with 10 nucleotides matching TRBD1. CDR1 is LNHDA, CDR2 SQIVND, per germline (reference sequence). After removal of 5 bases from V and 7 bases from J, the junction contained 8 bases not matched to a gene. The CDR3 is 15 amino acids. The CDR3 here is CASSPGRDRGQPQHF. DNA for the CDR3: TGTGCCAGTAGTCCCGGCCGGGACAGGGGACAGCCCCAGCATTTT.

This chain connects TRBV11-3 to TRBJ2-2; 13 nucleotides align to TRBD2. The CDR3 is 19 residues long. Germline CDR1 reads SGHNT; CDR2 reads YENEEA. V shed 4 bases and J 5 bases; nucleotides not matched to a gene: 13. The CDR3 DNA follows: TGTGCCAGCAGCTCGAAATCCCCGGGACTAGCGGGATTTACCGGGGAGCTGTTTTTT. This codes for CASSSKSPGLAGFTGELFF.

This chain uses TRBV7-9 with TRBJ2-7; D is possibly TRBD2 (5 bases). Germline lookup yields CDR1 SEHNR and CDR2 FQNEAQ (reference sequence). The CDR3 has 15 residues. Trimming took off 2 bases at V and 3 bases at J, with 14 bases between the two ends. CDR3: CASSLSGVSIYEQYF. The CDR3 DNA sequence: TGTGCCAGCAGCTTATCCGGGGTGTCGATCTACGAGCAGTACTTC.

This clone was seen only once. The chain employs TRBV7-6 and TRBJ2-5; D is possibly TRBD2 (5 bases). Per the germline V gene, CDR1 is SGHVS and CDR2 is FNYEAQ. The CDR3 sequence is 14 residues long. Trimming pared 5 bases from V and 3 bases from J, leaving 13 bases between. The CDR3 here is CASSPGVREETQYF. CDR3 nucleotide sequence: TGTGCCAGCAGCCCCGGGGTTCGGGAAGAGACCCAGTACTTC.

The V and J genes are TRBV7-9 and TRBJ2-7, with 10 positions matching TRBD2. The DNA end lines up better with TRBJ2-1; the J call may be wrong. The CDR3 is made up of 15 amino acids. Per germline, CDR1 SEHNR and CDR2 FQNEAQ (reference sequence). The DNA of the CDR3 is TGTGCCAGCAGCGCGCTAGCGGGGGTGCCCAATGAGCAGTTCTTC. This codes for CASSALAGVPNEQFF.

This chain uses TRBV15 with TRBJ1-2, with 7 bases aligning to TRBD1. The CDR3 covers 14 residues. Germline V gives CDR1 LNHNV, CDR2 YYDKDF (reference sequence). V shed 3 bases, J shed 4 bases, and the junction held 5 bases outside the gene matches. The CDR3 here is CATSRGDSTYGYTF. CDR3 sequence (DNA): TGTGCCACCAGCAGGGGGGACAGTACCTATGGCTACACCTTC.

This chain joins TRBV23-1 and TRBJ2-1; a possible D gene is TRBD2 (7 bases). TRBV23-1 is an open reading frame, and its role is uncertain. The CDR3 consists of 19 residues. The V and J ends lost 2 bases and 1 base respectively, with 21 bases between them. CDR3 in amino acids: CASSQIIWGARGSYNEQFF. The CDR3 DNA reads as TGCGCCAGCAGTCAAATTATTTGGGGGGCGCGGGGGTCCTACAATGAGCAGTTCTTC.

This clone was found a few times. This chain connects TRBV6-2 or TRBV6-3 to TRBJ1-2; a weak D match, TRBD1 (6 bases). V was shortened by 0 bases and J by 7 bases, with 9 bases between the two germline ends. This CDR3 contains 13 residues. Germline V gene lookup returns CDR1 MNHEY and CDR2 SVGEGT. CDR3 sequence reads: CASSYSNRVGYTF. The CDR3 bases are TGTGCCAGCAGTTACTCCAACAGGGTTGGCTACACCTTC.

The chain has TRBV7-2 and TRBJ1-3, with unresolved D. Germline CDR1 and CDR2: SGHTA and FQGNSA. Trimming cost V 2 bases and J 3 bases, with 8 bases left between them. The CDR3 runs 14 residues. DNA of the CDR3: TGTGCCAGCAGCTTAAACGACATTGGAAACACCATATATTTT. Translating gives CASSLNDIGNTIYF. Based on the CDR3 plus reference TRBV7-2 and TRBJ1-3, the full variable domain is GAGVSQSPSNKVTEKGKDVELRCDPISGHTALYWYRQSLGQGLEFLIYFQGNSAPDKSGLPSDRFSAERTGGSVSTLTIQRTQQEDSAVYLCASSLNDIGNTIYFGEGSWLTVV.

V gene TRBV29-1 combines with J gene TRBJ1-5; the D gene is possibly TRBD1 (6 bases). Germline V gene sequence: CDR1 SQVTM, CDR2 ANQGSEA. This CDR3 comprises 13 residues. Trimming pared 7 bases from V and 6 bases from J, leaving 16 bases between. Here the CDR3 DNA reads TGCAGCGGTCGGGACAATGGGAGTCAGCCCCAGCATTTT. Translation: CSGRDNGSQPQHF.

This clone has a count of ten or more. V usage is TRBV2 and J usage is TRBJ2-7; 8 positions match TRBD1. CDR3 length: 13 amino acids. Germline CDR1 reads SNHLY; CDR2 reads FYNNEI. With 8 bases clipped from V and 6 bases from J, the junction kept 9 bases outside the gene matches. The CDR3 loop reads CASRDRLKIEQYF. The CDR3 DNA sequence: TGTGCCAGCCGGGACAGGTTAAAAATCGAGCAGTACTTC.

This clone occurred a few times. The genes are TRBV27 and TRBJ1-2; TRBD1 matches at 7 bases. This CDR3 has 15 amino acids. CDR1 and CDR2 from the germline V gene are MNHEY and SMNVEV (reference sequence). V gave up 3 bases and J gave up 8 bases; unmatched junction bases: 12. CDR3 region: CASSLGRQGMGGYTF. The CDR3 bases are TGTGCCAGCAGTTTGGGGAGACAGGGCATGGGCGGCTACACCTTC.

As to this clone: The sample holds other DNA sequences that translate to the same CDR3. This chain connects TRBV19 to TRBJ2-1; 13 bases align to TRBD2. Germline values: CDR1 LNHDA, CDR2 SQIVND (reference sequence). Trimming took 2 bases from V and 4 from J; bases not matched to a gene: 2. The CDR3 extends over 16 amino acids. The chain's CDR3 is CASSIRGLAGYNEQFF. CDR3 DNA sequence: TGTGCCAGTAGTATAAGGGGACTAGCGGGGTACAATGAGCAGTTCTTC.

The chain recombines TRBV9 with TRBJ1-5; 8 nucleotides line up with TRBD1. The CDR3 spans 15 residues. Germline V gene data show CDR1 as SGDLS and CDR2 as YYNGEE. Trimming took 3 bases from V and 7 from J; bases not matched to a gene: 9. CDR3: CASSAQGVSDQPQHF. For the CDR3, the DNA is TGTGCCAGCAGCGCACAGGGGGTCTCTGACCAGCCCCAGCATTTT.

The chain has TRBV7-8 and TRBJ1-6, with 7 nucleotides matching TRBD1. Germline V gene sequence: CDR1 SGHVS, CDR2 FQNEAQ. V dropped 1 base and J dropped 5; count of bases not matched to a gene: 11. The CDR3 spans 18 residues. CDR3 sequence (DNA): TGTGCCAGCAGCTTAGTGCCGAGGGGGCGCTCAGATAATTCACCCCTCCACTTT. This encodes CASSLVPRGRSDNSPLHF.

CDR3: CAINRYPGEGETQYF. CDR3 in DNA: TGTGCCATCAATCGCTACCCGGGAGAAGGGGAGACCCAGTACTTC. V is TRBV10-3 and J is TRBJ2-5, with D possibly TRBD2 on 6 matching bases. The CDR3 sequence is 15 residues long. Between the trimmed V and J ends, which lost 7 bases and 5 bases, there was a span of 20 bases. Germline V gives CDR1 ENHRY, CDR2 SYGVKD.

The chain has TRBV19 and TRBJ2-7; 8 positions match TRBD1. This CDR3 contains 14 residues. CDR1 and CDR2 (germline): LNHDA, SQIVND (reference sequence). Unmatched junction bases numbered 5, after V lost 7 bases and J lost 0 bases. The CDR3 sequence is CASNPGTGSYEQYF. Here the CDR3 DNA reads TGTGCCAGTAACCCCGGGACAGGCTCCTACGAGCAGTACTTC.

The chain has TRBV6-5 and TRBJ1-1; D is ambiguous. This CDR3 spans 16 amino acids. CDR1 and CDR2 from the germline V gene are MNHEY and SVGAGI. Deletions cut 8 bases from V and 4 bases from J, with 23 bases between. This chain's CDR3 is CASGSRKTGQGTEAFF. In nucleotides, the CDR3 is TGTGCCAGCGGTTCGCGGAAGACCGGCCAAGGCACTGAAGCTTTCTTT.

This chain joins TRBV11-1 and TRBJ2-7; TRBD1 is a possible D gene (6 bases). Germline lookup yields CDR1 SGHAT and CDR2 FQDESV (reference sequence). This CDR3 spans 15 amino acids. V was clipped by 3 bases and J by 2 bases, with 14 bases between them. The CDR3 coding sequence is TGTGCCAGCAGCTTGATTCCAGGGGTTGCCTACGAGCAGTACTTC. This encodes CASSLIPGVAYEQYF.

This chain joins TRBV3-1 (or the pseudogene TRBV3-2) and TRBJ2-7, with 9 bases fitting TRBD1. The J segment lost 4 bases and the V segment lost 4 bases, leaving 5 bases of the junction unmatched. The germline gives CDR1 LGHDT, CDR2 YNNKEL (reference sequence). The CDR3 consists of 14 residues. The CDR3 here is CASSLRTGDYEQYF. The CDR3 coding sequence is TGTGCCAGCAGCCTGAGGACAGGGGATTACGAGCAGTACTTC.

This clone was detected once. This chain's CDR3 is CASSLRGGATDTQYF. CDR3 nucleotide sequence: TGTGCCAGCAGCCTCCGAGGGGGGGCCACAGATACGCAGTATTTT. This chain links TRBV7-9 with TRBJ2-3; a weak D match, TRBD2 (7 bases). Between the trimmed V and J ends, which lost 5 bases and 2 bases, there was a span of 14 bases. From germline, CDR1 is SEHNR and CDR2 FQNEAQ (reference sequence). This CDR3 has 15 residues.

The V and J genes are TRBV5-4 and TRBJ2-7; the D gene is possibly TRBD1 (6 bases). Trimming took off 1 base at V and 6 bases at J, with 8 bases between the two ends. Germline lookup yields CDR1 SGHNT and CDR2 YYREEE (reference sequence). This CDR3 region has 12 residues. The CDR3 DNA follows: TGTGCCAGCAGCTTGAACAGGGCCGAGCAGTACTTC. Encoded protein: CASSLNRAEQYF. Together with reference TRBV5-4 and TRBJ2-7, the CDR3 gives the full variable domain: ETGVTQSPTHLIKTRGQQVTLRCSSQSGHNTVSWYQQALGQGPQFIFQYYREEENGRGNFPPRFSGLQFPNYSSELNVNALELDDSALYLCASSLNRAEQYFGPGTRLTVT.

The CDR3 coding sequence is TGTGCCAGCAGCTTAGTGCAGGGCTCAACTAATGAAAAACTGTTTTTT. Translation: CASSLVQGSTNEKLFF. The chain employs TRBV7-8 and TRBJ1-4, with D perhaps TRBD1 (5 bases). Germline V CDR1 and CDR2: SGHVS, FQNEAQ. The CDR3 runs 16 residues. V dropped 1 base and J dropped 0 bases, with 9 bases sitting between them. The complete variable domain, with remaining parts taken from reference TRBV7-8 and TRBJ1-4, reads GAGVSQSPRYKVAKRGQDVALRCDPISGHVSLFWYQQALGQGPEFLTYFQNEAQLDKSGLPSDRFFAERPEGSVSTLKIQRTQQEDSAVYLCASSLVQGSTNEKLFFGSGTQLSVL.

The chain couples TRBV3-1 (or the pseudogene TRBV3-2) to TRBJ1-3, with a tentative D call TRBD1 (6 bases). The CDR3 runs to 15 residues. Germline CDR1 LGHDT, CDR2 YNNKEL (reference sequence). Deletions cut 7 bases from V and 4 bases from J, with 17 bases between. The CDR3 sequence is CASTPTGTKGNTIYF. Here the CDR3 DNA reads TGTGCCAGCACCCCGACCGGGACAAAGGGAAACACCATATATTTT.